This T cell receptor beta chain appears in the sequencing data of a study of T cells in Graves' hyperthyroidism and ophthalmopathy. The hyperthyroidism patients had all been newly diagnosed, and their disease duration was under 2 months. Their ages ranged from 18 to 65 years. The PBMCs had their origin in 7.5 to 10 ml of fresh peripheral blood. Regions amplified from RNA transcripts were the TCR beta CDR3 regions. HTBI primers drove first-round RT-PCR of the TCR CDR3. TCRdb reprocessed the multiplex PCR reads with MiXCR, giving one entry per CDR3 protein. The table lists some 690,000 distinct CDR3 sequences, approximately 15% of them singletons. Trimming took 7 bases from V and 7 from J; bases not matched to a gene: 10. The CDR3 runs 15 residues. Germline V gene sequence: CDR1 MNHEY, CDR2 SMNVEV (reference sequence). This clonotype was counted at least ten times.

Sequenced material: blood. This clonotype was sampled from a man in his fifties or sixties with Graves' hyperthyroidism. The rearrangement links TRBV27 to TRBJ2-7; TRBD2 aligns across 13 bases. CDR3 sequence reads: CASTNRLAGGREQYF. CDR3 coding DNA: TGTGCCAGCACCAACCGACTAGCGGGAGGACGGGAGCAGTACTTC.